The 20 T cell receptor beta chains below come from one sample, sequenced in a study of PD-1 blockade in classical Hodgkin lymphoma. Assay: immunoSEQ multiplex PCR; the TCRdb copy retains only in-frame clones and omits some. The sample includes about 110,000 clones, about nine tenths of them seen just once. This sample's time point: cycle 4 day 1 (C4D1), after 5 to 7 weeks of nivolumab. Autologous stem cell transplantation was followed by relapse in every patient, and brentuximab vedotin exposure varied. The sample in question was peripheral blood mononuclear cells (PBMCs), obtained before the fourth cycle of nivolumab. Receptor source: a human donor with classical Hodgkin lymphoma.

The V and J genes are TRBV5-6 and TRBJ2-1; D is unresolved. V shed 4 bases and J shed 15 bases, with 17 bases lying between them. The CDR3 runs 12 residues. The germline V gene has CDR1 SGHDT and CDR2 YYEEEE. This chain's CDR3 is CASSHVFLPPFF. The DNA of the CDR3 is TGTGCCAGCAGCCATGTTTTTCTCCCCCCGTTCTTC.

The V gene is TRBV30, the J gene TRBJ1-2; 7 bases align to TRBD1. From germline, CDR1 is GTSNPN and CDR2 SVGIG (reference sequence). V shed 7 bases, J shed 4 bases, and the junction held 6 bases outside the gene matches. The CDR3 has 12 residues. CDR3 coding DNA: TGTGCCTACTCACAGGGGAGCTATGGCTACACCTTC. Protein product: CAYSQGSYGYTF.

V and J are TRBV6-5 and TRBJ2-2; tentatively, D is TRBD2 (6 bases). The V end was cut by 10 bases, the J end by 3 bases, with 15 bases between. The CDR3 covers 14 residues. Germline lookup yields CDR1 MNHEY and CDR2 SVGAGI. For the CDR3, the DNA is TGTGCCACCCGGAGCCCGGGGGACACCGGGGAGCTGTTTTTT. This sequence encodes CATRSPGDTGELFF.

The CDR3 DNA follows: TGTGCCAGCAGCTTAGGTGGAGGGGGACAGCCCCAGCATTTT. Translation: CASSLGGGGQPQHF. The chain combines TRBV13 with TRBJ1-5; D may be TRBD1 (6 bases). V was shortened by 0 bases and J by 7 bases, with 10 bases between the two germline ends. CDR3 length: 14 residues. CDR1 and CDR2 (germline): PRHDT, FYEKMQ (reference sequence).

The CDR3 coding sequence is TGTGCCAGCTGTTTAACCTTCCAAGAGACCCAGTACTTC. It translates to CASCLTFQETQYF. The chain recombines TRBV18 with TRBJ2-5; D is uncertain. Deletions cut 7 bases from V and 1 base from J, with 10 bases between. From germline, CDR1 is KGHSH and CDR2 LQKENI. This CDR3 region has 13 residues.

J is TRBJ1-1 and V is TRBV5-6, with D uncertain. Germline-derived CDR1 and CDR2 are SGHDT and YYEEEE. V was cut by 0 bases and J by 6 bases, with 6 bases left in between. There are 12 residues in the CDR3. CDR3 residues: CASSLGAAEAFF. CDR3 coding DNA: TGTGCCAGCAGCTTGGGGGCGGCTGAAGCTTTCTTT.

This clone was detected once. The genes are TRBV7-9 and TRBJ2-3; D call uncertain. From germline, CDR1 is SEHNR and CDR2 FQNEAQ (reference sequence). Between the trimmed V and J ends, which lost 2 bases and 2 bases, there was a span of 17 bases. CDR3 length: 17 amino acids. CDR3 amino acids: CASSLMWIRDNTDTQYF. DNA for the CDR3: TGTGCCAGCAGCTTAATGTGGATCCGAGACAACACAGATACGCAGTATTTT.

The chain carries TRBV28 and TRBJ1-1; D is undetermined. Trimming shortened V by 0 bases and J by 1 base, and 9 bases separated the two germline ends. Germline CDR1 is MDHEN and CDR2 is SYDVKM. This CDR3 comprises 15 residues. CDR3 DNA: TGTGCCAGCAGTTTATGGTACAGACCGAACACTGAAGCTTTCTTT. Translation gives CASSLWYRPNTEAFF.

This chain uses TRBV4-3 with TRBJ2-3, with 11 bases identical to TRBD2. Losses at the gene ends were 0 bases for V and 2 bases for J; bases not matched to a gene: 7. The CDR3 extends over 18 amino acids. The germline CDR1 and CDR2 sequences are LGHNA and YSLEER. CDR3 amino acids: CASSQERRLAGITDTQYF. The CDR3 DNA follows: TGCGCCAGCAGCCAAGAGAGAAGACTAGCGGGGATCACAGATACGCAGTATTTT.

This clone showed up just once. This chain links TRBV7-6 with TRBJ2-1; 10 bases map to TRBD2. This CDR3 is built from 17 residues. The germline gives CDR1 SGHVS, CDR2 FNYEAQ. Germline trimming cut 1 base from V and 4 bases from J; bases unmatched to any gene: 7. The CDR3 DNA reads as TGTGCCAGCAGCTTAGGTGTATCAGCGGGAGGGTACAATGAGCAGTTCTTC. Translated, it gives CASSLGVSAGGYNEQFF.

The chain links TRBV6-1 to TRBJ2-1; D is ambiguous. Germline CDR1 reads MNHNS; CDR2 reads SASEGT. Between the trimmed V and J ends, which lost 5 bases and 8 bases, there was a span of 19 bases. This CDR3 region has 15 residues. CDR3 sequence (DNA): TGTGCCAGCAGTCCACCCCTGGGGTATTTGGATGAGCAGTTCTTC. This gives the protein CASSPPLGYLDEQFF.

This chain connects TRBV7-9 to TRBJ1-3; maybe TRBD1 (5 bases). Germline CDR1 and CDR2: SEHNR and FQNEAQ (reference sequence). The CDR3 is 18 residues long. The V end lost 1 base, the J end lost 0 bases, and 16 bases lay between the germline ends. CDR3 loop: CASSLGTGARNSGNTIYF. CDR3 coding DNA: TGTGCCAGCAGCTTAGGGACCGGGGCAAGGAACTCTGGAAACACCATATATTTT.

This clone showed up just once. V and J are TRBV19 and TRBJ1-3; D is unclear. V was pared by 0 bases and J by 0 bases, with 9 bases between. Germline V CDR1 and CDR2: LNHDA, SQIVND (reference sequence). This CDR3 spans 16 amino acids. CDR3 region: CASSIEEQISGNTIYF. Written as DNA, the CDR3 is TGTGCCAGTAGTATAGAGGAACAAATCTCTGGAAACACCATATATTTT.

The CDR3 region is CSVLGTAPYGYTF. The CDR3 DNA sequence: TGCAGCGTTTTGGGGACAGCCCCCTATGGCTACACCTTC. The chain is built from TRBV29-1 and TRBJ1-2; the match to TRBD1 covers 7 bases. The V gene end was trimmed by 5 bases and the J gene end by 4 bases; junction bases not matched to a gene: 7. Germline CDR1 reads SQVTM; CDR2 reads ANQGSEA. The length of the CDR3 is 13 residues.

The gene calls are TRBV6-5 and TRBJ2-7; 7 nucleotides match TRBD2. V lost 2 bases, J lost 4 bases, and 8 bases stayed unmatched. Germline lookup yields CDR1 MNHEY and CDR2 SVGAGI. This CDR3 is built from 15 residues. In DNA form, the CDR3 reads TGTGCCAGCAGTTACACGCGGGAGACGACATACGAGCAGTACTTC. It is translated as CASSYTRETTYEQYF.

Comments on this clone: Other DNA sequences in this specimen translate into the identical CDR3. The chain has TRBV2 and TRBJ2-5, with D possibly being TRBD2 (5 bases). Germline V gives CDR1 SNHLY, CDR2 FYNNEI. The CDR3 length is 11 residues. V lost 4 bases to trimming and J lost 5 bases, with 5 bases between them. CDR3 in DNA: TGTGCCAGCAGTGCGGGGGAGACCCAGTACTTC. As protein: CASSAGETQYF.

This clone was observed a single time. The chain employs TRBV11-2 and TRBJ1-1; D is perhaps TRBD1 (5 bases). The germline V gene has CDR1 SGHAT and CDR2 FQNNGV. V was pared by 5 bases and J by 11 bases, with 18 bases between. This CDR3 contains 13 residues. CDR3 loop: CASSPPRMGLAFF. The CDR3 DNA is TGTGCCAGCAGCCCGCCTCGAATGGGGCTGGCTTTCTTT. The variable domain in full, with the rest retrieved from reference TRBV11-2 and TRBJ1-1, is EAGVAQSPRYKIIEKRQSVAFWCNPISGHATLYWYQQILGQGPKLLIQFQNNGVVDDSQLPKDRFSAERLKGVDSTLKIQPAKLEDSAVYLCASSPPRMGLAFFGQGTRLTVV.

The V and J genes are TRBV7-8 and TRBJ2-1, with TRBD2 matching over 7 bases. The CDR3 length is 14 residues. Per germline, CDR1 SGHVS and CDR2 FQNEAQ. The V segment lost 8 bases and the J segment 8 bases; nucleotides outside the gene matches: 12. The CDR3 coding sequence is TGTGCCAGCCTTTGGAGGTTCCGGGAGGATGAGCAGTTCTTC. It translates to CASLWRFREDEQFF.

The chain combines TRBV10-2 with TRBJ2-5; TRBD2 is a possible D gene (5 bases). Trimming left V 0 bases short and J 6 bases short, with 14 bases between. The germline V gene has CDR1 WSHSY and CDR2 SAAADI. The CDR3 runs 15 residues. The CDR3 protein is CASSESIGVGKTQYF. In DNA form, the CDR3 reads TGCGCCAGCAGTGAGTCGATCGGGGTCGGGAAGACCCAGTACTTC.

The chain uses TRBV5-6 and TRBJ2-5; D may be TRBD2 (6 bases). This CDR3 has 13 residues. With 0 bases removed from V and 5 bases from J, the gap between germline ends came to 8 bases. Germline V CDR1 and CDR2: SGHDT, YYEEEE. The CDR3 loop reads CASSLGRAETQYF. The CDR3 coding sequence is TGTGCCAGCAGCTTGGGGAGGGCTGAGACCCAGTACTTC.